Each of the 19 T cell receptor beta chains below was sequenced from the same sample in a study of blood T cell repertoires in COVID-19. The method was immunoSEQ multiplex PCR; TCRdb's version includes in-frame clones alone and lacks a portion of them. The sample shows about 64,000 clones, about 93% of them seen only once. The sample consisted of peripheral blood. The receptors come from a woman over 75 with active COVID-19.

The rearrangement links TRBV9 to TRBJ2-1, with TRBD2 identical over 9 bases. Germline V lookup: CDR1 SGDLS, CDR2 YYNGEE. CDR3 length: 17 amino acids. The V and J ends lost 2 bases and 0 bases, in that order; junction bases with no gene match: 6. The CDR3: CASSVTSGGSSYNEQFF. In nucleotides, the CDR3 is TGTGCCAGCAGCGTGACTAGCGGTGGAAGCTCCTACAATGAGCAGTTCTTC.

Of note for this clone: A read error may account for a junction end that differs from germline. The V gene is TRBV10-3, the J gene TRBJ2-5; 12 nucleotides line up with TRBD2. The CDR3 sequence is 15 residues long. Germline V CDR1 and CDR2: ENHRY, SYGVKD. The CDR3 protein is CAITETSGGQETQYF. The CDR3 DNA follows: TGTGCCATCACTGAGACTAGCGGGGGACAAGAGACCCAGTACTTC.

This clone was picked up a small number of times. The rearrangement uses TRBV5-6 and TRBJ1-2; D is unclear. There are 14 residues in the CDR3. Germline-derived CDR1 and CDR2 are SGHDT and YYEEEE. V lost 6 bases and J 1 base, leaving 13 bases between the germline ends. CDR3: CASNGRYYNYGYTF. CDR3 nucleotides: TGTGCCAGCAACGGCCGCTACTATAACTATGGCTACACCTTC.

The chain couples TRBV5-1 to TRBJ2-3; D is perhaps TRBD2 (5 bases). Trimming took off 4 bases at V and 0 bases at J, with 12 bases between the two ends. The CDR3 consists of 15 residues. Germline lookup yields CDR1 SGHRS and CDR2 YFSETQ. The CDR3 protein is CASSPKTGSTDTQYF. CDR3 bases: TGCGCCAGCAGCCCCAAGACGGGGAGCACAGATACGCAGTATTTT.

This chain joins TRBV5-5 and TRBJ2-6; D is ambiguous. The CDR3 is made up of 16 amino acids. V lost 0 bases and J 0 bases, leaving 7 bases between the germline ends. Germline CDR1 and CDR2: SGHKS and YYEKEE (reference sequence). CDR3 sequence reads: CASSLAPGSGANVLTF. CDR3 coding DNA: TGTGCCAGCAGCTTGGCCCCAGGCTCTGGGGCCAACGTCCTGACTTTC.

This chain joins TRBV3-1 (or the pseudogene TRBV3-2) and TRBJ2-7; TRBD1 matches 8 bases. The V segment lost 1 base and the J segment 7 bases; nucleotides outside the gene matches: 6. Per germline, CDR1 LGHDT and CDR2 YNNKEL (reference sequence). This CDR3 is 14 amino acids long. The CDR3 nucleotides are TGTGCCAGCAGCCAAGGGACAGGGATAGGAGAGCAGTACGTC. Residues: CASSQGTGIGEQYV.

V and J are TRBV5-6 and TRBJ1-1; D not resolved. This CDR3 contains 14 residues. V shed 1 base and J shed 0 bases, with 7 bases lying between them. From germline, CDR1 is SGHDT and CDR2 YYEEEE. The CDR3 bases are TGTGCCAGCAGCTTGCCCGTAATGAACACTGAAGCTTTCTTT. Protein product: CASSLPVMNTEAFF.

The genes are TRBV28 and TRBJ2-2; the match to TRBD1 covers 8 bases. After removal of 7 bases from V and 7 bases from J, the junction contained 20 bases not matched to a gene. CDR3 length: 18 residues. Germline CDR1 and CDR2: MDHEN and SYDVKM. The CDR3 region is CASNSGGSWIGIGGELFF. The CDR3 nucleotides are TGTGCCAGCAACTCAGGGGGCTCATGGATCGGGATAGGCGGGGAGCTGTTTTTT.

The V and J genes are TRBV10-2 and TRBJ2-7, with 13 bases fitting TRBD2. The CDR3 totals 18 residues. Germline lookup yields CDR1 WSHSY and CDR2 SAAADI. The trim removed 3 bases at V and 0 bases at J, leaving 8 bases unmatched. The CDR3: CASSEWGLAGPDSYEQYF. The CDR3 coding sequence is TGCGCCAGCAGTGAATGGGGACTAGCGGGACCTGACTCCTACGAGCAGTACTTC.

In DNA form, the CDR3 reads TGTGCCAGCACCGGAGGAGGGGCTAATGAAAAACTGTTTTTT. This gives the protein CASTGGGANEKLFF. The V gene is TRBV2, the J gene TRBJ1-4; D is possibly TRBD1 (5 bases). Germline CDR1 is SNHLY and CDR2 is FYNNEI. The CDR3 runs 14 residues. With 7 bases removed from V and 3 bases from J, the gap between germline ends came to 12 bases.

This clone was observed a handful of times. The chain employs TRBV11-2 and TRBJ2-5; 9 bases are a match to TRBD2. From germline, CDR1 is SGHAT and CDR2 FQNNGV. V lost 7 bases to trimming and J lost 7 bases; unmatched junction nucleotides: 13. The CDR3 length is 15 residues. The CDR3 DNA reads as TGTGCCAGCACTCCGGGACTAGCACCCCCCGGGACCCAGTACTTC. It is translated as CASTPGLAPPGTQYF.

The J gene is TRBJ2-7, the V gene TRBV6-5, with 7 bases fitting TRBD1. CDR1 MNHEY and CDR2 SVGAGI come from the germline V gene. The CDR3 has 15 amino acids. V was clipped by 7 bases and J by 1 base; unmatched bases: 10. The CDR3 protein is CASKQGDVSSYEQYF. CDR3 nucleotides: TGTGCCAGCAAGCAGGGGGACGTAAGTTCCTACGAGCAGTACTTC.

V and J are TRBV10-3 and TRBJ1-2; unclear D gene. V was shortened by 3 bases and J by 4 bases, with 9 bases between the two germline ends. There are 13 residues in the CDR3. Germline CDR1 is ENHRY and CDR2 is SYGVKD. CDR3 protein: CAISEFRGYGYTF. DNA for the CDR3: TGTGCCATCAGTGAATTCCGCGGCTATGGCTACACCTTC.

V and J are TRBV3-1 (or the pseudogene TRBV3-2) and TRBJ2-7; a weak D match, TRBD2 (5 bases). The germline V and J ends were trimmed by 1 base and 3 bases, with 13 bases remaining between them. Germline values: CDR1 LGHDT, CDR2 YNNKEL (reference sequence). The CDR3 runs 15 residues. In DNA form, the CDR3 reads TGTGCCAGCAGCCAAGGCCTTATGGGAGACTACGAGCAGTACTTC. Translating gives CASSQGLMGDYEQYF.

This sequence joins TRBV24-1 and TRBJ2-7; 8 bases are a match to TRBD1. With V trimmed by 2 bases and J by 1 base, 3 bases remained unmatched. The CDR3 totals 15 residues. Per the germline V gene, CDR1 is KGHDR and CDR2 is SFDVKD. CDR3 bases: TGTGCCACCAGTGATTCGAGACAGGGGTCCTACGAGCAGTACTTC. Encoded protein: CATSDSRQGSYEQYF.

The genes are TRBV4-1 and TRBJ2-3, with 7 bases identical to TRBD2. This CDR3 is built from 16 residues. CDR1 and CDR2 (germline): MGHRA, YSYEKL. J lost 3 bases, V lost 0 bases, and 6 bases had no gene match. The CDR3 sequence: CASSQDSGTVTDTQYF. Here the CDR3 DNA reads TGCGCCAGCAGCCAAGACAGCGGGACGGTGACAGATACGCAGTATTTT.

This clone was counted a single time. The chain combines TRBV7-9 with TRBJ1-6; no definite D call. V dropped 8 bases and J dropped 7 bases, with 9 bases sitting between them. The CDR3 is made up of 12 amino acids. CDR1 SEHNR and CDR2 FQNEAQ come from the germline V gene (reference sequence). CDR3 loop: CASSQANSPLHF. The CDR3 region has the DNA TGTGCCAGCTCGCAGGCGAATTCACCCCTCCACTTT.

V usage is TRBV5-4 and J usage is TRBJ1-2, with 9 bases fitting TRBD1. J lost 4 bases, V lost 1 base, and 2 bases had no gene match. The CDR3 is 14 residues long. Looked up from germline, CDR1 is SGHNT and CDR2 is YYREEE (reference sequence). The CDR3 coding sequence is TGTGCCAGCAGCTTGCGGGGACAGGGCTATGGCTACACCTTC. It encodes CASSLRGQGYGYTF.

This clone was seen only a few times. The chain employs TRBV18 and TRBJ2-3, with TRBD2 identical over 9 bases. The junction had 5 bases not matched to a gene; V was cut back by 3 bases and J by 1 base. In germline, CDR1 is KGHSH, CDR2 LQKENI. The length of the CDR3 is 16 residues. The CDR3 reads CASSPRERGGTDTQYF. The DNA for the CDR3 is TGTGCCAGCTCACCTCGTGAGCGGGGGGGCACAGATACGCAGTATTTT.